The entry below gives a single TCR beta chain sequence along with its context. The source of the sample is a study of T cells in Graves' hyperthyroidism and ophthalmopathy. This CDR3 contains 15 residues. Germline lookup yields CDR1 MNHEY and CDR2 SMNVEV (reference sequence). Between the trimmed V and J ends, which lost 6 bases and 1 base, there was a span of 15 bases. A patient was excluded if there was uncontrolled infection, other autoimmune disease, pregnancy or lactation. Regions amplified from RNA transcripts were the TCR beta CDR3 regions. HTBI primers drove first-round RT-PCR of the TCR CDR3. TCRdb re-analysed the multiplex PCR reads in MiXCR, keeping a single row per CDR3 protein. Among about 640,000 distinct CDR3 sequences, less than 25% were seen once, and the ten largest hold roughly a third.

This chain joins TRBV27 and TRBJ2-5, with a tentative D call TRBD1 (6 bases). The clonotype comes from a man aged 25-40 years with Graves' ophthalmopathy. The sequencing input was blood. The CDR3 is CASRSEQDSQETQYF. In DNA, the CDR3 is TGTGCCAGCAGAAGCGAACAGGACAGCCAAGAGACCCAGTACTTC.